The present entry profiles one T cell receptor (beta chain) with its context. The antigen is not known. This sample is part of a study of OX40 agonist ivuxolimab in advanced cancers. In the study overall: Head and neck, renal cell, melanoma or hepatocellular carcinoma were the cancers that dose-escalation patients had. Whole-study findings and limits: Expanded clones were, on average, more numerous in CD8+ T cells than in CD4+.

The CDR3 is 14 amino acids. The germline V and J ends were trimmed by 4 bases and 2 bases, with 12 bases remaining between them. The germline V gene encodes CDR1 SGHNT and CDR2 YYREEE (reference sequence). Repertoires were generated with immunoSEQ multiplex PCR, while TCRdb's copy carries only in-frame clones and drops some. This table has approximately 60,000 clones, approximately 80% appearing once. The genes are TRBV5-4 and TRBJ1-2, with a weak D call TRBD1 (5 bases). The sequence was obtained from an adult with an advanced solid tumor such as melanoma, head and neck, liver or kidney cancer. This sample comprised CD4+ or CD8+ T cells sorted from blood, obtained in a trial of the OX40 agonist ivuxolimab. In DNA, the CDR3 is TGTGCCAGCAGCACAATGGGGGGGAACTATGGCTACACCTTC. It encodes CASSTMGGNYGYTF.